The 25 T cell receptor beta chains listed next were all sequenced from one sample in a study of siplizumab effects on memory and regulatory T cells. Here immunoSEQ multiplex PCR was the method, and the copy in TCRdb shows in-frame clones only, minus some. The profile shows some 90,000 clones, around 90% of them singletons. The sample was CD4+ T cells sorted from blood. The receptor source for this set is a human donor in good health.

V usage is TRBV18 and J usage is TRBJ1-1; D gene ambiguous. CDR1 is KGHSH, CDR2 LQKENI, per germline. This CDR3 has 14 amino acids. Between the trimmed V and J ends, which lost 3 bases and 1 base, there was a span of 9 bases. The CDR3 coding sequence is TGTGCCAGCTCACCCACGGAGCAGAACACTGAAGCTTTCTTT. This encodes CASSPTEQNTEAFF.

The chain links TRBV19 to TRBJ2-5; D gene unclear. This CDR3 region has 15 residues. Per the germline V gene, CDR1 is LNHDA and CDR2 is SQIVND (reference sequence). The V end lost 4 bases, the J end lost 1 base, and 13 bases lay between the germline ends. The CDR3 is CASSSGRSIQETQYF. Here the CDR3 DNA reads TGTGCCAGTAGTAGCGGACGGAGTATCCAAGAGACCCAGTACTTC.

The chain is built from TRBV7-2 and TRBJ1-3, with no clear D. V was clipped by 5 bases and J by 3 bases, with 17 bases between them. CDR1 is SGHTA and CDR2 is FQGNSA in the germline V gene. There are 16 residues in the CDR3. The CDR3 nucleotides read TGTGCCAGCAGCCCAGGTACTTGGAGAGTTGGAAACACCATATATTTT. This translates into CASSPGTWRVGNTIYF. Complete variable domain (other parts from reference TRBV7-2 and TRBJ1-3): GAGVSQSPSNKVTEKGKDVELRCDPISGHTALYWYRQSLGQGLEFLIYFQGNSAPDKSGLPSDRFSAERTGGSVSTLTIQRTQQEDSAVYLCASSPGTWRVGNTIYFGEGSWLTVV.

This chain connects TRBV5-1 to TRBJ2-7, with D perhaps TRBD1 (5 bases). V lost 0 bases and J 0 bases, leaving 7 bases between the germline ends. From germline, CDR1 is SGHRS and CDR2 YFSETQ. The CDR3 totals 14 residues. CDR3 sequence: CASSLGQSSYEQYF. CDR3 nucleotides: TGCGCCAGCAGCTTGGGACAGAGCTCCTACGAGCAGTACTTC.

The chain couples TRBV18 to TRBJ2-2, with TRBD2 matching 7 bases. The CDR3 is 16 amino acids. With V trimmed by 3 bases and J by 2 bases, 6 bases remained unmatched. Per the germline V gene, CDR1 is KGHSH and CDR2 is LQKENI. The CDR3 sequence: CASSPAGTTNTGELFF. For the CDR3, the DNA is TGTGCCAGCTCACCGGCCGGGACTACAAACACCGGGGAGCTGTTTTTT.

This chain connects TRBV10-1 to TRBJ2-3; 10 bases map to TRBD2. The CDR3 has 16 amino acids. With V trimmed by 0 bases and J by 2 bases, 2 bases remained unmatched. Germline lookup yields CDR1 WNHNN and CDR2 SYGVQD (reference sequence). CDR3 in amino acids: CASSESLAGDTDTQYF. CDR3 in DNA: TGCGCCAGCAGTGAGTCTCTAGCGGGGGACACAGATACGCAGTATTTT.

This chain links TRBV4-2 with TRBJ1-5; tentative D call: TRBD1 (6 bases). This CDR3 contains 13 residues. The V end was cut by 4 bases, the J end by 4 bases, with 8 bases between. The germline CDR1 and CDR2 sequences are LGHNA and YNFKEQ. CDR3 in amino acids: CASSRTGNQPQHF. CDR3 sequence (DNA): TGTGCCAGCAGCCGAACAGGGAATCAGCCCCAGCATTTT.

J is TRBJ2-1 and V is TRBV7-3; TRBD2 agrees at 9 bases. Looked up from germline, CDR1 is SGHTA and CDR2 is FQGTGA. The CDR3 is made up of 15 amino acids. V was pared by 2 bases and J by 2 bases, with 1 base of the junction left unmatched. In DNA, the CDR3 is TGTGCCAGCAGCTTAGCGGGAGGGCCCTACAATGAGCAGTTCTTC. This translates into CASSLAGGPYNEQFF.

This chain links TRBV14 with TRBJ2-3; possible D gene TRBD1, 6 bases. Trimming removed 2 bases at V and 5 bases at J, with 8 bases between. This CDR3 spans 13 amino acids. The germline V gene has CDR1 SGHDN and CDR2 FVKESK. CDR3 nucleotides: TGTGCCAGCAGCCAACGAGGGGGAGATACGCAGTATTTT. It is translated as CASSQRGGDTQYF.

The CDR3 DNA follows: TGTGCCAGCAGTGGCGGGACTAGCGGGAAAAACATTCAGTACTTC. Translating it yields CASSGGTSGKNIQYF. The gene calls are TRBV6-1 and TRBJ2-4; TRBD2 aligns across 12 bases. Germline-derived CDR1 and CDR2 are MNHNS and SASEGT. V lost 4 bases, J lost 4 bases, and 2 bases stayed unmatched. The CDR3 loop spans 15 amino acids.

This chain connects TRBV7-2 to TRBJ2-1; possibly TRBD2 for D (6 bases). The CDR3 sequence is 14 residues long. V lost 2 bases to trimming and J lost 4 bases, with 9 bases between them. CDR1 is SGHTA, CDR2 FQGNSA, per germline. In DNA form, the CDR3 reads TGTGCCAGCAGCTTATGGGGGACTTACAATGAGCAGTTCTTC. This sequence encodes CASSLWGTYNEQFF.

DNA for the CDR3: TGTGCCAGCAGCTTACAGGGTTCTCGGGAGACCCAGTACTTC. Its translation: CASSLQGSRETQYF. J is TRBJ2-5 and V is TRBV7-2, with D possibly being TRBD1 (5 bases). The CDR3 contains 14 residues. In germline, CDR1 is SGHTA, CDR2 FQGNSA. V was shortened by 2 bases and J by 5 bases, with 12 bases between the two germline ends.

In its sample, this clone was seen once. The J gene is TRBJ1-5, the V gene TRBV5-1; D gene uncertain. The length of the CDR3 is 13 residues. CDR1 SGHRS and CDR2 YFSETQ come from the germline V gene. V lost 5 bases to trimming and J lost 0 bases, with 6 bases between them. The CDR3 sequence: CASSVDSNQPQHF. The DNA of the CDR3 is TGCGCCAGCAGTGTGGATAGCAATCAGCCCCAGCATTTT.

This clone was seen a single time. The rearrangement uses TRBV14 and TRBJ2-7; TRBD1 agrees at 9 bases. Germline V lookup: CDR1 SGHDN, CDR2 FVKESK. There are 14 residues in the CDR3. The V and J ends lost 6 bases and 2 bases, in that order; junction bases with no gene match: 5. The CDR3, as DNA: TGTGCCAGCAGTTACGGGACAGGGACCTACGAGCAGTACTTC. Amino acids: CASSYGTGTYEQYF.

V gene TRBV19 combines with J gene TRBJ2-3; 7 bases line up with TRBD1. CDR3 length: 18 residues. Per the germline V gene, CDR1 is LNHDA and CDR2 is SQIVND (reference sequence). The ends lost 3 bases at V and 0 bases at J; junction bases unmatched: 12. CDR3 coding DNA: TGTGCCAGTAGTATTGGTTTCAGGGACAGCCATAGCACAGATACGCAGTATTTT. Protein product: CASSIGFRDSHSTDTQYF.

The J gene is TRBJ1-1, the V gene TRBV30; the D gene is possibly TRBD1 (5 bases). Germline values: CDR1 GTSNPN, CDR2 SVGIG (reference sequence). The CDR3 is 14 amino acids. The CDR3 nucleotides are TGTGGGTTCGGGGGGTACCCTTTGAACACTGAAGCTTTCTTT. Amino acids: CGFGGYPLNTEAFF.

DNA of the CDR3: TGTGCCACCCGCAGGGGGGATCAGCCCCAGCATTTT. Protein sequence: CATRRGDQPQHF. The gene calls are TRBV10-3 and TRBJ1-5; 7 bases align to TRBD1. This CDR3 comprises 12 residues. With V trimmed by 10 bases and J by 5 bases, 5 bases remained unmatched. Germline V gene sequence: CDR1 ENHRY, CDR2 SYGVKD.

The chain has TRBV7-3 and TRBJ2-1, with a weak D call TRBD2 (6 bases). In germline, CDR1 is SGHTA, CDR2 FQGTGA. Trimming stripped 0 bases from V and 4 bases from J, with 16 bases between. The CDR3 has 17 residues. The CDR3 region has the DNA TGTGCCAGCAGCTTAACAACAGGACTACCTCGATACAATGAGCAGTTCTTC. Its translation is CASSLTTGLPRYNEQFF.

The chain recombines TRBV28 with TRBJ2-2; perhaps TRBD1 as D (5 bases). The germline V and J ends were trimmed by 7 bases and 4 bases, with 10 bases remaining between them. Germline CDR1 MDHEN, CDR2 SYDVKM. The length of the CDR3 is 13 residues. This chain's CDR3 is CASTTGSTGELFF. The CDR3 nucleotides read TGTGCCAGCACCACAGGAAGCACCGGGGAGCTGTTTTTT.

The chain combines TRBV25-1 with TRBJ2-7; D gene uncertain. CDR3 length equals 11 residues. From germline, CDR1 is MGHDK and CDR2 SYGVNS. The V end was cut by 5 bases, the J end by 6 bases, with 8 bases between. The CDR3 sequence: CASSKYSEQYF. In DNA, the CDR3 is TGTGCCAGCAGTAAGTACAGCGAGCAGTACTTC.

The sample holds a few counts of this clone. J is TRBJ1-1 and V is TRBV30; TRBD1 might be the D (5 bases). Germline lookup yields CDR1 GTSNPN and CDR2 SVGIG (reference sequence). The CDR3 runs 16 residues. V was clipped by 5 bases and J by 3 bases, with 22 bases between them. CDR3 sequence: CAWGPKPRAGYTEAFF. CDR3 nucleotides: TGTGCCTGGGGCCCGAAACCCAGGGCGGGGTACACTGAAGCTTTCTTT.

The chain carries TRBV19 and TRBJ1-3, with a weak D call TRBD1 (5 bases). The CDR3 has 14 amino acids. Trimming stripped 3 bases from V and 3 bases from J, with 9 bases between. CDR1 is LNHDA and CDR2 is SQIVND in the germline V gene (reference sequence). DNA for the CDR3: TGTGCCAGTAGTATCCGGGGCCTTGGAAACACCATATATTTT. Its translation is CASSIRGLGNTIYF.

CDR3 sequence reads: CASTSRTGGRTDTQYF. CDR3 in DNA: TGTGCCAGTACCTCTAGGACAGGGGGTCGCACAGATACGCAGTATTTT. The rearrangement links TRBV19 to TRBJ2-3, with 10 positions matching TRBD1. This CDR3 region has 16 residues. The germline gives CDR1 LNHDA, CDR2 SQIVND (reference sequence). J gave up 1 base and V 7 bases, and 8 bases lay outside the gene matches.

The chain employs TRBV6-1 and TRBJ1-1; D remains unclear. Germline V lookup: CDR1 MNHNS, CDR2 SASEGT. The ends were cut back, 5 bases at V and 12 bases at J, with 16 bases in the middle. The CDR3 has 12 amino acids. The CDR3 nucleotides are TGTGCCAGCAGTCCCGGGCCCCTGGTGTCTTTCTTT. As protein: CASSPGPLVSFF.

The J gene is TRBJ1-1, the V gene TRBV19; D is unresolved. CDR1 LNHDA and CDR2 SQIVND come from the germline V gene (reference sequence). V shed 7 bases and J shed 3 bases, with 6 bases lying between them. CDR3 length equals 11 residues. The CDR3 DNA is TGTGCCAGTAACGGTCACACTGAAGCTTTCTTT. This encodes CASNGHTEAFF.